This T cell receptor (beta chain) was observed in a study of response to subunit inactivated influenza vaccine (dated by TCRdb to the late 2010s). Context from the whole study: The study used deep quantitative T cell receptor repertoire profiling to track responses to a trivalent subunit inactivated influenza vaccine. Overall study outcomes, separate from this receptor: The authors proposed that each seasonal influenza vaccination may bring in only a limited number of new T cells.

The library was prepared using RT-PCR. Instrument used: Illumina HiSeq 2500. TCRdb ran its own pipeline on the public reads, namely fastp trimming at Q25 and MiXCR clone calling, and kept in-frame beta chains. For every CDR3 protein sequence, its rows merge into one entry that carries the most common genes and DNA. The sample has more than 450,000 distinct CDR3 sequences on record, about 11% of them singletons. The ten largest clones capture 10% of the sample. CDR1 and CDR2 were assigned from the germline V gene (reference sequence) as MNHEY and SMNVEV. Clipping removes 6 bases from V and 0 bases from J, with 1 as the unmatched junction base count. From the cysteine up to the phenylalanine, the CDR3 has a length of 14 residues. Only CDR3 DNA remains: 42 bases, in frame from the first base. This clonotype was recorded many times. The specificity of this receptor is unknown. The record has no base qualities; no much larger clone is one base away.

This TCR came from a man aged 45 to 65 who received an inactivated influenza vaccine. Donor details come from another sample of the same person, matched by shared clones. Material: PBMCs from blood, obtained on the day of vaccination. The chain joins TRBV27 to TRBJ2-1, with TRBD1 identical over 8 junction bases. The CDR3 region reads CASRDRASYNEQFF. The nucleotides are TGTGCCAGCAGGGACAGGGCCTCCTACAATGAGCAGTTCTTC.